The rows below give T cell receptor beta chains drawn from one sample of a study of T cells expressing NK-cell markers. TCRdb re-called the 5' RACE reads; every CDR3 protein appears as one record, without DNA. The sample totals hundreds of thousands of distinct CDR3 sequences. The sample taken for sequencing was blood T cells: a sorted CD56 or NKG2C T cell subset, CD4+ or CD8+ T cells, or bulk PBMC T cells (not recorded which). The receptors originated from a woman aged 18 to 69 in good health. Each CDR3 is given with its conserved first and last residue. The order of the fields is J gene, V gene, CDR3 protein.

>TRBJ2-5|TRBV29-1
CSVEADSQETQYF
>TRBJ2-1|TRBV7-2
CASSLERQYNEQFF
>TRBJ2-7|TRBV11-2
CASRLVDQGTYEQYF
>TRBJ2-4|TRBV20-1
CSAPPGDIQYF
>TRBJ1-6|TRBV7-2
CASSPGTGGYYNSPLHF
>TRBJ2-7|TRBV28
CASSTHGSSYEQYF
>TRBJ1-2|TRBV15
CAIRRDRVMEGYTF
>TRBJ1-1|TRBV7-9
CASSLVGQGVTEAFF
>TRBJ2-1|TRBV29-1
CSGRPRTTTSYNEQFF
>TRBJ2-7|TRBV20-1
CSAPDLAVYEQYF
>TRBJ2-2|TRBV5-1
CARGLYRTGELFF
>TRBJ2-5|TRBV7-2
CASSTRLAVETQYF
>TRBJ2-1|TRBV14
CASSPPGTTRHEQFF
>TRBJ2-1|TRBV5-1
CASSATTSGGANEQFF
>TRBJ2-2|TRBV3-1
CASSQARTGMVATGELFF
>TRBJ2-7|TRBV20-1
CSAPAARGFSYEQYF
>TRBJ1-1|TRBV5-1
CASSLAASRMNTEAFF
>TRBJ2-1|TRBV20-1
CSARGGSTSGPQNEQFF
>TRBJ1-2|TRBV20-1
CSASEDRRNNYGYTF
>TRBJ2-3|TRBV11-2
CASSSGGGTDTQYF
>TRBJ2-7|TRBV6-1
CASSPIDRGEQYF